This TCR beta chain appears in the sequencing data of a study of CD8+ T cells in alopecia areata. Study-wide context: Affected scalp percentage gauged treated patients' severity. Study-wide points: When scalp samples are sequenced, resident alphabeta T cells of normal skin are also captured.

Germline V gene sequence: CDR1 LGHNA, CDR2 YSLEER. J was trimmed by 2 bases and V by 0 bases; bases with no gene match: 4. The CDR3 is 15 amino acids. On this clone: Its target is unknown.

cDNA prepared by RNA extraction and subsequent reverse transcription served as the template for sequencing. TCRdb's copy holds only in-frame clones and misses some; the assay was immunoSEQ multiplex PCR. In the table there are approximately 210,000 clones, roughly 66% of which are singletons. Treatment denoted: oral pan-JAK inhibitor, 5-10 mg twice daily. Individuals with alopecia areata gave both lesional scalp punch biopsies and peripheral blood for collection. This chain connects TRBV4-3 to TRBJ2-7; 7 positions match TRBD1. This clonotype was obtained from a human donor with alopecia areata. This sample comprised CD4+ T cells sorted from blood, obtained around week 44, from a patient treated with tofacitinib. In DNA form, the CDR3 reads TGCGCCAGCAGCCAAGACAGGGACAGACCCTACGAGCAGTACTTC. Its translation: CASSQDRDRPYEQYF.